Below are 14 T cell receptor beta chains sequenced from a single sample in a study of memory CD4+ T cells and cytomegalovirus serostatus. Single viable CD3+CD4+CD8-CD45RO+ cells were sorted as the memory CD4+ T cells. TCRdb keeps only in-frame clones here, not all; method: immunoSEQ multiplex PCR. The table includes approximately 53,000 clones, 65% to 85% detected once. The sample taken for sequencing was memory CD4+ T cells from blood. These receptor sequences come from an adult in good health and CMV-seronegative.

This chain links TRBV29-1 with TRBJ1-2; D not certain. V lost 4 bases and J 1 base, leaving 19 bases between the germline ends. The CDR3 is made up of 16 amino acids. From germline, CDR1 is SQVTM and CDR2 ANQGSEA. Written as DNA, the CDR3 is TGCAGCGTTGTAGACGGAGGAGCGACAATTAACTATGGCTACACCTTC. Translating gives CSVVDGGATINYGYTF. Variable domain in full (rest from reference TRBV29-1 and TRBJ1-2): SAVISQKPSRDICQRGTSLTIQCQVDSQVTMMFWYRQQPGQSLTLIATANQGSEATYESGFVIDKFPISRPNLTFSTLTVSNMSPEDSSIYLCSVVDGGATINYGYTFGSGTRLTVV.

The CDR3 bases are TGTGCCAGTAGGAGACAGTCCTCCTACGAGCAGTACTTC. Translation: CASRRQSSYEQYF. V is TRBV19 and J is TRBJ2-7, with D possibly TRBD1 on 5 matching bases. Germline V gene sequence: CDR1 LNHDA, CDR2 SQIVND (reference sequence). Trimming cost V 6 bases and J 0 bases, with 9 bases left between them. The CDR3 has 13 amino acids.

This clone was counted a single time. One junction end disagrees with the germline gene, perhaps due to a read error. The rearrangement joins TRBV2 to TRBJ1-4; 9 nucleotides line up with TRBD1. CDR1 SNHLY and CDR2 FYNNEI come from the germline V gene. The CDR3 runs 13 residues. The CDR3 sequence is CAMQQGAKEKLFF. CDR3 bases: TGTGCCATGCAACAGGGGGCTAAGGAAAAACTGTTTTTT.

The gene calls are TRBV29-1 and TRBJ2-5; possibly TRBD1 for D (5 bases). The tail of the sequence fits TRBJ2-7 better, so the J call may be wrong. This CDR3 contains 14 residues. From germline, CDR1 is SQVTM and CDR2 ANQGSEA. The CDR3 loop reads CSVEDPRRGNEQYF. CDR3 in DNA: TGCAGCGTTGAAGATCCGCGTAGGGGCAACGAGCAGTACTTC.

The rearrangement uses TRBV28 and TRBJ1-4; the D is unclear. The V gene lost 6 bases and the J gene lost 4 bases, with 9 bases spanning the gap. The CDR3 contains 13 residues. CDR1 is MDHEN, CDR2 SYDVKM, per germline. The CDR3 DNA reads as TGTGCCAGCAGGGGCGGGAGTAATGAAAAACTGTTTTTT. Translating gives CASRGGSNEKLFF.

The chain recombines TRBV10-3 with TRBJ1-3; 9 bases line up with TRBD1. Germline loops: CDR1 ENHRY, CDR2 SYGVKD. The CDR3 has 18 residues. V gave up 6 bases and J gave up 0 bases; unmatched junction bases: 12. CDR3 coding DNA: TGTGCCATCAGGGGGACAGGGAATGAGGGGAGCTCTGGAAACACCATATATTTT. The encoded protein is CAIRGTGNEGSSGNTIYF.

J is TRBJ2-5 and V is TRBV12-2; whether TRBD2, the table's D call, matches the DNA was not checked. TRBV12-2 is termed a pseudogene. The CDR3 contains 16 residues. CDR3 amino acids: CASRLAPSGGRETQYF. CDR3 DNA sequence: TGTGCAAGTCGCTTAGCGCCTAGCGGGGGTAGGGAGACCCAGTACTTC.

The chain combines TRBV10-3 with TRBJ2-6; no clear D gene. Germline-derived CDR1 and CDR2 are ENHRY and SYGVKD. Between the trimmed V and J ends, which lost 8 bases and 4 bases, there was a span of 3 bases. The CDR3 has 11 residues. The CDR3 is CAIGGANVLTF. The CDR3 DNA reads as TGTGCCATCGGGGGGGCCAACGTCCTGACTTTC.

This clone was found a few times. V is TRBV19 and J is TRBJ2-2; 12 nucleotides match TRBD2. The CDR3 is 17 amino acids. The ends lost 3 bases at V and 1 base at J; junction bases unmatched: 3. Per the germline V gene, CDR1 is LNHDA and CDR2 is SQIVND (reference sequence). The CDR3 sequence: CASSILAGGLNTGELFF. CDR3 DNA sequence: TGTGCCAGTAGTATCCTAGCGGGGGGGCTGAACACCGGGGAGCTGTTTTTT.

This chain links TRBV6-5 with TRBJ1-1; no clear D. CDR1 is MNHEY, CDR2 SVGAGI, per germline. The V end was cut by 0 bases, the J end by 0 bases, with 5 bases between. CDR3 length: 14 residues. The CDR3 nucleotides read TGTGCCAGCAGTTACTCGAGACTGAACACTGAAGCTTTCTTT. Its protein product is CASSYSRLNTEAFF.

In its sample, this clone was seen a few times. V is TRBV12-5 and J is TRBJ2-7; maybe TRBD1 (6 bases). V lost 7 bases and J lost 2, with 15 bases in between. This CDR3 comprises 14 residues. Germline V gene sequence: CDR1 LGHNT, CDR2 FRNRAP. CDR3 nucleotide sequence: TGTGCTAGTGCCCTGGACAGTCCTGCCTACGAGCAGTACTTC. Protein sequence: CASALDSPAYEQYF.

This clone was found once. As DNA, the CDR3 is TGTGCCAGCAGCAAGGGACTAGTTGTGGGGGATACGCAGTATTTT. Its protein is CASSKGLVVGDTQYF. The J gene is TRBJ2-3, the V gene TRBV11-2; 8 nucleotides agree with TRBD2. From germline, CDR1 is SGHAT and CDR2 FQNNGV. V was pared by 5 bases and J by 6 bases, with 10 bases of the junction left unmatched. The CDR3 totals 15 residues. The full variable domain, completed using reference TRBV11-2 and TRBJ2-3, is EAGVAQSPRYKIIEKRQSVAFWCNPISGHATLYWYQQILGQGPKLLIQFQNNGVVDDSQLPKDRFSAERLKGVDSTLKIQPAKLEDSAVYLCASSKGLVVGDTQYFGPGTRLTVL.

This rearrangement joins TRBV5-1 to TRBJ1-1, with D perhaps matching TRBD1 (6 bases). CDR3 size: 14 residues. Trimming pared 0 bases from V and 5 bases from J, leaving 11 bases between. CDR1 is SGHRS and CDR2 is YFSETQ in the germline V gene. CDR3 residues: CASSLEFQGTEAFF. The CDR3 DNA sequence: TGCGCCAGCAGCTTGGAGTTCCAGGGGACTGAAGCTTTCTTT.

The chain carries TRBV7-2 and TRBJ2-5; D ambiguous. The germline V gene has CDR1 SGHTA and CDR2 FQGNSA. The germline V and J ends were trimmed by 1 base and 3 bases, with 12 bases remaining between them. The CDR3 loop spans 15 amino acids. The CDR3 reads CASSLGGKSEETQYF. The CDR3 region has the DNA TGTGCCAGCAGCTTAGGTGGTAAATCGGAAGAGACCCAGTACTTC.